The rows below give T cell receptor beta chains drawn from one sample of a study of blood T cells in healthy people across ages. MiXCR was run by TCRdb on the 5' RACE reads, yielding one entry per CDR3 protein. This sample has around 1,700,000 distinct CDR3 sequences, with roughly 28% found just once. Sequenced material: blood. These receptors all stem from a woman in her 30s in good health. Both conserved end residues are part of each CDR3. The order of the fields is V gene, clone size, D gene, J gene, CDR3 protein, CDR3 DNA. The D gene is left open where the match is weak. Size values are once, few and many counts, or a class for expanded clones, and some rows have none.

TRBV18,few,NA,TRBJ2-6,CASSPPGRPILSSGANVLTF,TGTGCCAGCTCACCACCGGGCAGGCCAATCTTAAGCTCTGGGGCCAACGTCCTGACTTTC
TRBV6-1,NA,TRBD2,TRBJ2-1,CASSGFGTSGGADYNEQFF,TGTGCCAGCAGTGGTTTCGGGACTAGCGGGGGGGCCGACTACAATGAGCAGTTCTTC
TRBV14,NA,NA,TRBJ1-2,CASSQEGQTYGYTF,TGTGCCAGCAGCCAAGAAGGGCAGACCTATGGCTACACCTTC
TRBV9,few,NA,TRBJ1-2,CASSVVPSSSYGCTF,TGTGCCAGCAGCGTAGTCCCCAGTTCTTCCTATGGCTGCACCTTC
TRBV15,NA,NA,TRBJ1-4,CAASPWGRAGNEKLFF,TGTGCCGCCAGCCCCTGGGGACGTGCGGGTAATGAAAAACTGTTTTTT
TRBV20-1,NA,NA,TRBJ2-7,CSASPGSGQYF,TGCAGTGCTAGTCCAGGGTCGGGACAGTACTTC
TRBV19,many,NA,TRBJ1-5,CASSVGNQPQHF,TGTGCCAGTAGTGTGGGGAATCAGCCCCAGCATTTT
TRBV12-3/TRBV12-4,few,NA,TRBJ2-5,CASSLRQRETQYF,TGTGCCAGCAGTTTACGCCAGAGAGAGACCCAGTACTTC
TRBV6-1,NA,NA,TRBJ2-2,CASVDRTSTGELFF,TGTGCCAGCGTGGACAGAACCAGCACCGGGGAGCTGTTTTTT
TRBV7-9,many,NA,TRBJ2-7,CASSSPARDLSYEQYF,TGTGCCAGCAGCTCCCCTGCCCGGGACTTATCCTACGAGCAGTACTTC
TRBV12-3/TRBV12-4,few,NA,TRBJ1-2,CASSLWPGYGYTF,TGTGCCAGCAGTTTATGGCCAGGGTACGGCTACACCTTC
TRBV29-1,NA,TRBD2,TRBJ2-1,CRASGGSSYNEQFF,TGCAGGGCTAGCGGCGGGAGCTCCTACAATGAGCAGTTCTTC
TRBV12-3/TRBV12-4,few,NA,TRBJ1-1,CASSVPPGGEAFF,TGTGCCAGCAGTGTACCGCCGGGGGGGGAAGCTTTCTTT
TRBV5-5,few,NA,TRBJ1-1,CASSLHHRRGDTEAFF,TGTGCCAGCAGCTTGCACCACCGCCGGGGCGACACTGAAGCTTTCTTT
TRBV6-5,many,TRBD1,TRBJ2-3,CASSTTGVGADTQYF,TGTGCCAGCAGTACCACAGGGGTTGGTGCAGATACGCAGTATTTT
TRBV20-1,few,TRBD2,TRBJ2-1,CSASGTSGNGFF,TGCAGTGCTAGTGGGACTAGCGGGAATGGGTTCTTC
TRBV5-1,few,TRBD1,TRBJ1-6,CASSTAPGTVNSPLHF,TGCGCCAGCAGCACTGCCCCCGGGACAGTGAATTCACCCCTCCACTTT
TRBV29-1,few,NA,TRBJ2-5,CSVVKGWETQYF,TGCAGCGTTGTCAAGGGGTGGGAGACCCAGTACTTC
TRBV2,NA,NA,TRBJ1-5,CASSGLKNQPQHF,TGTGCCAGCAGTGGGCTGAAGAATCAGCCCCAGCATTTT
TRBV5-6,many,NA,TRBJ2-1,CASSSPGSTSLNEQFF,TGTGCCAGCAGCTCCCCCGGTAGCACCTCCCTCAATGAGCAGTTCTTC